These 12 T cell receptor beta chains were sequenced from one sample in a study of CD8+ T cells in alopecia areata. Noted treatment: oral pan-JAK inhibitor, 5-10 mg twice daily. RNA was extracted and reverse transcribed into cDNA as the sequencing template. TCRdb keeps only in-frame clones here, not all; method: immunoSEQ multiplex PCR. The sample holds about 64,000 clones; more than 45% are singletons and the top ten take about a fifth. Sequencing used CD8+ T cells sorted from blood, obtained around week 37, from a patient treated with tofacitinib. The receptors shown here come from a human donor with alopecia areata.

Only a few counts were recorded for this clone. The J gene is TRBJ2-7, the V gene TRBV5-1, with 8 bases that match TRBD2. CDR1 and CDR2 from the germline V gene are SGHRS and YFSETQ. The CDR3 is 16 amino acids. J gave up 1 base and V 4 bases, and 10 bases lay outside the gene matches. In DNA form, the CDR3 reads TGCGCCAGCAGCGGAATGACTAGCGCGAAGTCCTACGAGCAGTACTTC. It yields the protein CASSGMTSAKSYEQYF. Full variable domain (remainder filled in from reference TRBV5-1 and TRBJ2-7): KAGVTQTPRYLIKTRGQQVTLSCSPISGHRSVSWYQQTPGQGLQFLFEYFSETQRNKGNFPGRFSGRQFSNSRSEMNVSTLELGDSALYLCASSGMTSAKSYEQYFGPGTRLTVT.

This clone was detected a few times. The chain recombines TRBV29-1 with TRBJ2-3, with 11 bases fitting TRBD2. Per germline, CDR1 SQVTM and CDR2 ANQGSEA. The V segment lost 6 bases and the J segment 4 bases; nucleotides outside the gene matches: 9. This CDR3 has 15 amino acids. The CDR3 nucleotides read TGCAGCGTGACTCGGGCTAGCGGGGGGCCAGATACGCAGTATTTT. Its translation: CSVTRASGGPDTQYF.

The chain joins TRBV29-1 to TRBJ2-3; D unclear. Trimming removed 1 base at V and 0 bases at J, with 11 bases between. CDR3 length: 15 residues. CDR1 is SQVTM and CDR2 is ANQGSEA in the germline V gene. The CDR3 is CSVEGRAVSTDTQYF. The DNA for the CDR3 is TGCAGCGTTGAAGGACGCGCGGTGAGCACAGATACGCAGTATTTT.

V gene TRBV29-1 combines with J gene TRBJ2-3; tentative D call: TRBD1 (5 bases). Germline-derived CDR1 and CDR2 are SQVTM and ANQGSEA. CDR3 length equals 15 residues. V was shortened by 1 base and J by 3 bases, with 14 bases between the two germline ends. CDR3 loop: CSVEGSGALTDTQYF. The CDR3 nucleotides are TGCAGCGTTGAAGGATCTGGGGCGTTGACAGATACGCAGTATTTT.

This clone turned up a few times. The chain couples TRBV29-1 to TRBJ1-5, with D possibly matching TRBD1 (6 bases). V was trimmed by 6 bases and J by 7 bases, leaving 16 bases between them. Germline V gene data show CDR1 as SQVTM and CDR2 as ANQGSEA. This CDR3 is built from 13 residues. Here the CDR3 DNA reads TGCAGCGTCCTACCCGGGGGCGGCCAGCCCCAGCATTTT. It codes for CSVLPGGGQPQHF.

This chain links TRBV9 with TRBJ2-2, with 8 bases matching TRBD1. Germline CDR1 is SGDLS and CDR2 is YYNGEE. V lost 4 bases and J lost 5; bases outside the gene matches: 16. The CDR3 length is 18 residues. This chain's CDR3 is CASSTPKRTGRRTGELFF. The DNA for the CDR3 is TGTGCCAGCAGCACCCCTAAAAGGACAGGGCGAAGGACCGGGGAGCTGTTTTTT. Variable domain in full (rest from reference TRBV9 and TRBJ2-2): DSGVTQTPKHLITATGQRVTLRCSPRSGDLSVYWYQQSLDQGLQFLIQYYNGEERAKGNILERFSAQQFPDLHSELNLSSLELGDSALYFCASSTPKRTGRRTGELFFGEGSRLTVL.

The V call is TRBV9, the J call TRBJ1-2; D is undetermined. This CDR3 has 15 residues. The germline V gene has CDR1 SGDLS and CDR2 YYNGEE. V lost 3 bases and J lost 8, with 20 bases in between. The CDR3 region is CASSGAGSLIMGYTF. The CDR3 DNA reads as TGTGCCAGCAGCGGGGCGGGTTCCCTAATCATGGGCTACACCTTC.

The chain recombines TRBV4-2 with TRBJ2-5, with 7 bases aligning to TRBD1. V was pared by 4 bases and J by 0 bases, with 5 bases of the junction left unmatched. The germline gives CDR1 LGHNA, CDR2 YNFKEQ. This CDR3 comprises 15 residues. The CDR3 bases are TGTGCCAGCAGCCCACAAACAGGGGACCAAGAGACCCAGTACTTC. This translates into CASSPQTGDQETQYF.

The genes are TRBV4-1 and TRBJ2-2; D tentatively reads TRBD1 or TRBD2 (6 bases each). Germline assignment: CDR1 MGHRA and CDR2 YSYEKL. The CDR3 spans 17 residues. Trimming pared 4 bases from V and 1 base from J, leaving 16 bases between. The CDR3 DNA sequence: TGCGCCAGCAGCCCTCTGGGGGGCGAGGTGAACACCGGGGAGCTGTTTTTT. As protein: CASSPLGGEVNTGELFF.

CDR3 sequence: CACLDRLQETQYF. CDR3 nucleotides: TGTGCCTGCCTAGACAGACTCCAAGAGACCCAGTACTTC. V is TRBV30 and J is TRBJ2-5; tentative D call: TRBD1 (5 bases). Trimming removed 6 bases at V and 1 base at J, with 12 bases between. The CDR3 length is 13 residues. The germline CDR1 and CDR2 sequences are GTSNPN and SVGIG (reference sequence).

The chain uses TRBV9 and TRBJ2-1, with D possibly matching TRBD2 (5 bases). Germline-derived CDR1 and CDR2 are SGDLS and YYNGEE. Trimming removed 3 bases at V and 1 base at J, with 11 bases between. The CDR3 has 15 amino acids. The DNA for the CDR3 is TGTGCCAGCAGCGCTGGAGGACGTTCCTACAATGAGCAGTTCTTC. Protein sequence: CASSAGGRSYNEQFF.

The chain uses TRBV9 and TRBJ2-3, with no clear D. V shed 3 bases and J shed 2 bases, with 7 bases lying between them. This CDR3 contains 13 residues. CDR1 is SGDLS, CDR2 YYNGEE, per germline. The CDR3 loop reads CASSGPITDTQYF. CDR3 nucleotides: TGTGCCAGCAGCGGACCTATCACAGATACGCAGTATTTT.